The 7 T cell receptor beta chains in this list originate from one sample, sequenced in a study of blood T cell repertoires in COVID-19. The repertoire was sequenced with immunoSEQ multiplex PCR; TCRdb's copy has only in-frame clones and lacks some. The sample lists 150,000 to 200,000 clones; nearly 85% were seen once. The sequenced material came from peripheral blood. Every receptor here comes from a woman in her thirties with acute or convalescent COVID-19.

The chain couples TRBV10-3 to TRBJ1-2; D not resolved. Germline V gene data show CDR1 as ENHRY and CDR2 as SYGVKD. CDR3 size: 14 residues. Deletions cut 0 bases from V and 7 bases from J, with 12 bases between. The CDR3 is CAISESSGVVGYTF. The CDR3 DNA reads TGTGCCATCAGTGAGTCATCCGGGGTTGTTGGCTACACCTTC.

This chain uses TRBV30 with TRBJ1-6, with 7 bases that match TRBD1. Germline CDR1 reads GTSNPN; CDR2 reads SVGIG (reference sequence). This CDR3 contains 14 residues. The J segment lost 9 bases and the V segment lost 8 bases, leaving 13 bases of the junction unmatched. The CDR3 nucleotides are TGTGCCGGTCGATCCGGGACAGAGGGTTCACCCCTCCACTTT. As protein: CAGRSGTEGSPLHF. Full variable domain (missing parts from reference TRBV30 and TRBJ1-6): SQTIHQWPATLVQPVGSPLSLECTVEGTSNPNLYWYRQAAGRGLQLLFYSVGIGQISSEVPQNLSASRPQDRQFILSSKKLLLSDSGFYLCAGRSGTEGSPLHFGNGTRLTVT.

The chain joins TRBV10-1 to TRBJ2-1; 7 bases match TRBD2. With V trimmed by 8 bases and J by 8 bases, 12 bases remained unmatched. CDR1 is WNHNN and CDR2 is SYGVQD in the germline V gene (reference sequence). The CDR3 contains 14 residues. CDR3 loop: CASARSSAGHEQFF. The CDR3 DNA reads TGCGCCAGCGCCCGGAGTTCAGCGGGACATGAGCAGTTCTTC.

V is TRBV7-2 and J is TRBJ1-2; D remains unclear. The CDR3 has 18 amino acids. The germline gives CDR1 SGHTA, CDR2 FQGNSA. V was clipped by 1 base and J by 8 bases, with 26 bases between them. CDR3 residues: CASSLDLRGGAGADGYTF. In DNA form, the CDR3 reads TGTGCCAGCAGCTTAGATCTTCGGGGTGGAGCCGGCGCCGACGGCTACACCTTC.

The V call is TRBV28, the J call TRBJ2-3, with 8 bases identical to TRBD2. The CDR3 covers 15 residues. Unmatched junction bases numbered 4, after V lost 2 bases and J lost 3 bases. The germline gives CDR1 MDHEN, CDR2 SYDVKM. The chain's CDR3 is CASSLGGRLTDTQYF. Written as DNA, the CDR3 is TGTGCCAGCAGTTTAGGCGGGAGGTTGACAGATACGCAGTATTTT.

In DNA form, the CDR3 reads TGTGCCAGCAGCCAAGATAGTTCAGGGTCAGGGGTTGGTGGAAACACCATATATTTT. This translates into CASSQDSSGSGVGGNTIYF. The rearrangement links TRBV4-2 to TRBJ1-3; D may be TRBD1 (6 bases). The length of the CDR3 is 19 residues. Deletions cut 0 bases from V and 3 bases from J, with 21 bases between. CDR1 is LGHNA, CDR2 YNFKEQ, per germline.

This clone was seen a few times. J is TRBJ1-4 and V is TRBV14; no clear D. V lost 6 bases and J lost 0, with 11 bases in between. Germline CDR1 and CDR2: SGHDN and FVKESK. The CDR3 is 15 amino acids. In DNA form, the CDR3 reads TGTGCCAGCAGTCTTGGGAGAGCAACTAATGAAAAACTGTTTTTT. Its translation is CASSLGRATNEKLFF.